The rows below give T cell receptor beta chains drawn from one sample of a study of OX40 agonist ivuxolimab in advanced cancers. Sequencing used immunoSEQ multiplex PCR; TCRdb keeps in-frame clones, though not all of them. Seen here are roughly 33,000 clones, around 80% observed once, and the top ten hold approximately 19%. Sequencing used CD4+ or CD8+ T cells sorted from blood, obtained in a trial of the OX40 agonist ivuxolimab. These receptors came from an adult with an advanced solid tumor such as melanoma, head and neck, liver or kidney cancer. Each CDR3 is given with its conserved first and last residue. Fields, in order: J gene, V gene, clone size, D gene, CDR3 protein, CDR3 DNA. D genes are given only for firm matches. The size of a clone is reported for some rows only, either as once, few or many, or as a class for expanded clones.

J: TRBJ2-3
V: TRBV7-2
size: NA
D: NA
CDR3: CASSLIRGDTQYF
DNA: TGTGCCAGCAGCTTAATTAGAGGAGATACGCAGTATTTT

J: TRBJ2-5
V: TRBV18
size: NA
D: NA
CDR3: CASSPRGSETQYF
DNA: TGTGCCAGCTCACCCCGGGGTTCAGAGACCCAGTACTTC

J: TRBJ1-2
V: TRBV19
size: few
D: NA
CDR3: CASSADSFYGYTF
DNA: TGTGCCAGTAGTGCGGACAGCTTCTATGGCTACACCTTC

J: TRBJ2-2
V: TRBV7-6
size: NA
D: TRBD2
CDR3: CASSLELAGGPGGELFF
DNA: TGTGCCAGCAGCTTAGAACTGGCGGGGGGGCCCGGCGGGGAGCTGTTTTTT

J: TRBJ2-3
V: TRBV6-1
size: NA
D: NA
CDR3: CASSVRGRGTDTQYF
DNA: TGTGCCAGCAGTGTGAGGGGTAGGGGCACAGATACGCAGTATTTT

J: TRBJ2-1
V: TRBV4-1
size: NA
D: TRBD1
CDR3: CASSRAGTAHNEQFF
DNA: TGCGCCAGCAGCCGGGCCGGGACAGCTCACAATGAGCAGTTCTTC

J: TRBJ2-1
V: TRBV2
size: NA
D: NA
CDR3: CASTGTPYREQFF
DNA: TGTGCCAGCACCGGGACTCCTTACAGGGAGCAGTTCTTC

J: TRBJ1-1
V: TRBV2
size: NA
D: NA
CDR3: CASIQKNTEAFF
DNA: TGTGCCAGCATACAAAAGAACACTGAAGCTTTCTTT

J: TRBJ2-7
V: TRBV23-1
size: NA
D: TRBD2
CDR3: CASSQERGYEQYF
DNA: TGCGCCAGCAGTCAAGAGCGGGGCTACGAGCAGTACTTC

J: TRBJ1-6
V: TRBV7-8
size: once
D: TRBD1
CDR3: CASSPPGTGPRNYNSPLHF
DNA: TGTGCCAGCAGCCCTCCCGGGACAGGTCCCAGGAACTATAATTCACCCCTCCACTTT

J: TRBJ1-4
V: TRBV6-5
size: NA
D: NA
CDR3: CASSYSARTSEKLFF
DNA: TGTGCCAGCAGTTACTCCGCTAGGACCTCTGAAAAACTGTTTTTT

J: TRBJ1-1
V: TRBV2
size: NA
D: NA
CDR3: CASSKGLNTEAFF
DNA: TGTGCCAGCAGTAAAGGGCTGAACACTGAAGCTTTCTTT

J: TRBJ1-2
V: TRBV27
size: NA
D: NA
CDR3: CASSLDGAAYGYTF
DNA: TGTGCCAGCAGTTTGGACGGAGCGGCATATGGCTACACCTTC

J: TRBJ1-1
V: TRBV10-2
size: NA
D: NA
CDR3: CASSDLGNTEAFF
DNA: TGCGCCAGCAGTGACTTAGGAAACACTGAAGCTTTCTTT

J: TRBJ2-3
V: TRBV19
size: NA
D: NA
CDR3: CASSSTGSTDTQYF
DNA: TGTGCCAGTAGTTCTACAGGCTCCACAGATACGCAGTATTTT

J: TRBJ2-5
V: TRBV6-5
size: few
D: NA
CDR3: CASSGTAVETQYF
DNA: TGTGCCAGCAGCGGGACGGCGGTGGAGACCCAGTACTTC

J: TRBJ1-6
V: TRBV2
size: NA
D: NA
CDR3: CASSLSRERRSPLHF
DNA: TGTGCCAGCAGTCTATCCCGGGAAAGGCGTTCACCCCTCCACTTT

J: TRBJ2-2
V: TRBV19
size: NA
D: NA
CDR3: CASSRVTGELFF
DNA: TGTGCCAGTAGTAGGGTCACCGGGGAGCTGTTTTTT

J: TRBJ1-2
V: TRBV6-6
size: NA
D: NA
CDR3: CASSYKGDYGYTF
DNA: TGTGCCAGCAGTTATAAAGGGGACTATGGCTACACCTTC

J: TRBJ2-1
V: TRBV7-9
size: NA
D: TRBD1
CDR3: CASNPGQGLGQFF
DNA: TGTGCCAGCAACCCGGGACAGGGGTTAGGGCAGTTCTTC

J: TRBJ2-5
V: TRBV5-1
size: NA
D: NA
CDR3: CASSLGVQQETQYF
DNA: TGCGCCAGCAGCTTGGGGGTTCAACAAGAGACCCAGTACTTC

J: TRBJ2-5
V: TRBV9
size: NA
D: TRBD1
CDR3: CASSAGQGQETQYF
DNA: TGTGCCAGCAGCGCAGGACAGGGGCAAGAGACCCAGTACTTC